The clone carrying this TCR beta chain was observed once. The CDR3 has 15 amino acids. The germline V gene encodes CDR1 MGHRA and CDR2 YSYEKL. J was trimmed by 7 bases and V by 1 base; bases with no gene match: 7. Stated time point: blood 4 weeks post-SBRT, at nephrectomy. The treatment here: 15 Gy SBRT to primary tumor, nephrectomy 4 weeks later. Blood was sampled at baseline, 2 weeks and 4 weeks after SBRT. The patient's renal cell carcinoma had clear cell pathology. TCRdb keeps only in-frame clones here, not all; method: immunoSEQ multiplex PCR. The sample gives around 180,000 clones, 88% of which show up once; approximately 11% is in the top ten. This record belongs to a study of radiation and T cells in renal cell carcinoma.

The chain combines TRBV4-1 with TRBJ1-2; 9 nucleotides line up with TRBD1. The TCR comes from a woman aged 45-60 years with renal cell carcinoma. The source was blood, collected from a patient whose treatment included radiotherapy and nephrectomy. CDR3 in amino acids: CASSQARTGVGGYTF. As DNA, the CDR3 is TGCGCCAGCAGCCAAGCCCGGACAGGGGTAGGTGGCTACACCTTC.